Presented here are 14 T cell receptor beta chains from one specimen sequenced in a study of control samples from healthy donors and cancer patients. Produced via immunoSEQ multiplex PCR; TCRdb's table is partial and in-frame only. The sample records about 160,000 clones, approximately 93% being singletons. Sequencing used blood. All receptors come from a woman aged 35 to 49 in good health.

This chain connects TRBV5-5 to TRBJ2-2; D may be TRBD2 (6 bases). The CDR3 extends over 13 amino acids. Germline assignment: CDR1 SGHKS and CDR2 YYEKEE (reference sequence). V lost 2 bases, J lost 6 bases, and 8 bases lay in between. The CDR3 is CASSFSGAGELFF. The DNA for the CDR3 is TGTGCCAGCAGCTTTTCGGGGGCCGGGGAGCTGTTTTTT.

The genes are TRBV29-1 and TRBJ1-1; no clear D. Deletions cut 1 base from V and 3 bases from J, with 21 bases between. In germline, CDR1 is SQVTM, CDR2 ANQGSEA. The CDR3 spans 17 residues. The CDR3 DNA is TGCAGCGTTGAAGCGTTTTTAGCATCGACCGGCGACACTGAAGCTTTCTTT. This sequence encodes CSVEAFLASTGDTEAFF.

The chain uses TRBV5-1 and TRBJ1-3; 8 positions match TRBD1. The CDR3 extends over 15 amino acids. The junction had 2 bases not matched to a gene; V was cut back by 1 base and J by 2 bases. CDR1 SGHRS and CDR2 YFSETQ come from the germline V gene. The chain's CDR3 is CASSLYRGAGNTIYF. For the CDR3, the DNA is TGCGCCAGCAGCTTGTACAGGGGGGCTGGAAACACCATATATTTT.

The rearrangement joins TRBV6-1 to TRBJ1-1; 8 bases agree with TRBD1. The germline V gene encodes CDR1 MNHNS and CDR2 SASEGT. The CDR3 has 14 amino acids. The J segment lost 7 bases and the V segment lost 2 bases, leaving 6 bases of the junction unmatched. CDR3 amino acids: CASSEQAGGFEAFF. CDR3 sequence (DNA): TGTGCCAGCAGTGAACAGGCAGGGGGCTTTGAAGCTTTCTTT.

The chain has TRBV5-6 and TRBJ2-1, with unresolved D. This CDR3 has 14 amino acids. V dropped 0 bases and J dropped 7 bases, with 11 bases sitting between them. Germline V gene data show CDR1 as SGHDT and CDR2 as YYEEEE. The CDR3 sequence: CASSLGPYANEQFF. CDR3 bases: TGTGCCAGCAGCTTGGGACCATACGCGAATGAGCAGTTCTTC.

This sequence joins TRBV9 and TRBJ1-6; D possibly corresponds to TRBD1 (6 bases). This CDR3 region has 15 residues. Germline CDR1 SGDLS, CDR2 YYNGEE. V was pared by 4 bases and J by 5 bases, with 13 bases between. This chain's CDR3 is CASSSGTPNNSPLHF. In DNA form, the CDR3 reads TGTGCCAGCAGCTCCGGGACACCGAATAATTCACCCCTCCACTTT.

The chain has TRBV13 and TRBJ1-1, with unresolved D. V was clipped by 0 bases and J by 4 bases, with 12 bases between them. This CDR3 contains 15 residues. Germline CDR1 is PRHDT and CDR2 is FYEKMQ (reference sequence). The CDR3 nucleotides are TGTGCCAGCAGCTTAGGCTGGATAGGGCCCACTGAAGCTTTCTTT. As protein: CASSLGWIGPTEAFF.

CDR3 region: CASSSMTGDNSPLHF. CDR3 bases: TGCGCCAGCAGCTCTATGACAGGGGACAATTCACCCCTCCACTTT. The V call is TRBV5-1, the J call TRBJ1-6; TRBD1 matches at 8 bases. The CDR3 contains 15 residues. Germline CDR1 and CDR2: SGHRS and YFSETQ. V shed 3 bases, J shed 7 bases, and the junction held 6 bases outside the gene matches.

V gene TRBV2 combines with J gene TRBJ1-2, with 9 nucleotides matching TRBD1. The V gene's germline CDR1 is SNHLY and CDR2 FYNNEI. The V segment lost 4 bases and the J segment 8 bases; nucleotides outside the gene matches: 5. The CDR3 runs to 13 residues. CDR3 nucleotide sequence: TGTGCCAGCAGTGCGACAGGGGGACGAGGCTACACCTTC. Its translation is CASSATGGRGYTF.

This sequence joins TRBV4-3 and TRBJ2-1; TRBD2 agrees at 10 bases. This CDR3 comprises 15 residues. Germline values: CDR1 LGHNA, CDR2 YSLEER. V dropped 0 bases and J dropped 9; count of bases not matched to a gene: 5. CDR3 nucleotide sequence: TGCGCCAGCAGCCAAGACCAGCGGGGGGGGCGTGAGCAGTTCTTC. Its protein is CASSQDQRGGREQFF.

This chain links TRBV30 with TRBJ1-3; 11 bases match TRBD1. CDR1 is GTSNPN and CDR2 is SVGIG in the germline V gene (reference sequence). V lost 3 bases to trimming and J lost 10 bases; unmatched junction nucleotides: 5. The CDR3 has 13 residues. The CDR3 coding sequence is TGTGCCTGGAGAGGGACAGGGGGATTAACCATATATTTT. Amino acids: CAWRGTGGLTIYF.

The genes are TRBV4-3 and TRBJ1-3; 9 nucleotides match TRBD1. Germline V gene data show CDR1 as LGHNA and CDR2 as YSLEER. With V trimmed by 3 bases and J by 2 bases, 2 bases remained unmatched. This CDR3 is 15 amino acids long. The CDR3 reads CASSHGDRAGNTIYF. The CDR3 DNA is TGCGCCAGCAGCCATGGGGACAGGGCTGGAAACACCATATATTTT.

The chain joins TRBV5-8 to TRBJ1-2; no clear D. Germline V gene sequence: CDR1 SGHTS, CDR2 YDEGEE. CDR3 length equals 16 residues. Deletions cut 4 bases from V and 0 bases from J, with 16 bases between. Written as DNA, the CDR3 is TGTGCCAGCAGCCTGGACCCCCACGGCTCTAACTATGGCTACACCTTC. It translates to CASSLDPHGSNYGYTF.

The chain uses TRBV19 and TRBJ2-2, with D perhaps TRBD2 (6 bases). CDR3 size: 15 residues. V lost 9 bases, J lost 2 bases, and 16 bases lay in between. Germline V gene data show CDR1 as LNHDA and CDR2 as SQIVND (reference sequence). Written as DNA, the CDR3 is TGTGCCAGCCTTGATCTAGCGAGTAACACCGGGGAGCTGTTTTTT. It specifies CASLDLASNTGELFF.